This record looks at one T cell receptor (beta chain) sequence and its context. This record comes from a study of neoadjuvant anti-PD-1 for oral cavity cancer. Study details: Patients without progression received a fourth nivolumab dose around day 43, then surgical resection on days 50-56.

Time point of the sample: after neoadjuvant nivolumab, at surgical resection. Cohort: HPV-negative, locally advanced oral cavity squamous cell carcinoma patients. Germline CDR1 SGHTA, CDR2 FQGNSA. Trimming left V 5 bases short and J 10 bases short, with 18 bases between. The CDR3 is 15 residues long. Some clones are missing from TCRdb's copy, which holds only in-frame ones; the method was immunoSEQ multiplex PCR. The sample has 10,000 or so clones; around 68% are singletons. Source: PBMCs, taken after nivolumab (anti-PD-1) treatment. The J gene is TRBJ1-6, the V gene TRBV7-2; possible D gene TRBD1, 5 bases. This clonotype originated in a person aged 40 to 85 with oral cavity squamous cell carcinoma. DNA for the CDR3: TGTGCCAGCAGCCCCCGGACCACAAGGGGATCACCCCTCCACTTT. It translates to CASSPRTTRGSPLHF.